This record concerns one TCR beta chain sequence. Its specificity is unknown. The data were obtained in a study of vaccination and CD4 T cells after COVID-19. At the level of the study: The stimulus for the cells was overlapping spike peptides derived from SARS-CoV-2, HCoV-NL63, HCoV-OC43 and HCoV-229E.

Cultured CD4+ T cell DNA was sequenced using the Oncomine TCR Beta short-read assay. TCRdb redid the calling of the PCR reads with MiXCR, one entry per CDR3 protein. Of approximately 7,400 distinct CDR3 sequences in the sample, 73% are singletons; the top ten hold approximately 15%. The treatment is: approximately 9-day PBMC culture with coronavirus spike peptide pools or control peptides (ViraFEST assay). Cells were cultured for less than eleven days, and then CD4+ T cells were isolated by negative selection. This CDR3 is 17 amino acids long. Per germline, CDR1 SGHTA and CDR2 FQGNSA. The ends were cut back, 1 base at V and 0 bases at J, with 13 bases in the middle.

The sequence came from a human donor who had recovered from COVID-19. The chain employs TRBV7-2 and TRBJ1-5, with D perhaps matching TRBD1 (5 bases). Sequencing input: CD4+ T cells from blood, cultured in vitro. The CDR3 spells CASSLETGPLSNQPQHF. The DNA for the CDR3 is TGTGCCAGCAGCTTAGAGACGGGGCCCCTTAGCAATCAGCCCCAGCATTTT. Looking up the rest from reference TRBV7-2 and TRBJ1-5 gives the full variable domain: GAGVSQSPSNKVTEKGKDVELRCDPISGHTALYWYRQSLGQGLEFLIYFQGNSAPDKSGLPSDRFSAERTGGSVSTLTIQRTQQEDSAVYLCASSLETGPLSNQPQHFGDGTRLSIL.